The present entry profiles one TCR beta chain with its context. Antigen unknown. Previously, flow cytometry had revealed CD8+CD57+ cell expansion in the patients chosen for sequencing. This entry comes from a study of CD8+CD57+ T cells in acquired aplastic anemia. According to the study, genomic DNA was the template for TCR beta VDJ and CDR3 profiling. One entry per CDR3 protein results from TCRdb running MiXCR on the reads. The data contain about 190,000 distinct CDR3 sequences, roughly half of them singletons. V was clipped by 4 bases and J by 8 bases, with 9 bases between them. CDR1 is SEHNR, CDR2 FQNEAQ, per germline (reference sequence). The length of the CDR3 is 13 residues. Whole-study findings and limits: Patients and controls shared over 25 CD8+ CDR3 sequences, highly expressed in patients.

Specimen: sorted CD4+, CD8+, or CD8+CD57+ T cells (not recorded which) from PBMCs. The source is a human donor with aplastic anemia. The chain joins TRBV7-9 to TRBJ1-6; no clear D gene. Here the CDR3 DNA reads TGTGCCAGCAGCTCCATAGGAGATTCACCCCTCCACTTT. Amino acid sequence: CASSSIGDSPLHF. Combining the CDR3 with reference TRBV7-9 and TRBJ1-6 gives the whole variable domain DTGVSQNPRHKITKRGQNVTFRCDPISEHNRLYWYRQTLGQGPEFLTYFQNEAQLEKSRLLSDRFSAERPKGSFSTLEIQRTEQGDSAMYLCASSSIGDSPLHFGNGTRLTVT.